These T cell receptor beta chains were read from a single sample in a study of blood T cells in healthy people across ages. TCRdb reprocessed the 5' RACE reads via MiXCR and lists one record per CDR3 protein. Of 650,000 or so distinct CDR3 sequences listed, more than 45% are singletons. The sample was blood. These receptor sequences come from a woman at least 80 years old in good health. Each CDR3 is given with its conserved first and last residue. Each record gives: CDR3 protein, CDR3 DNA, V gene, D gene, J gene, clone size. The D gene is left open where the match is weak. Clone size appears in some rows only: once, few, many, or a class for an expanded clone.

CDR3aa: CASSVSNSKETQYF; CDR3nt: TGTGCCAGCAGTGTCTCAAACAGCAAAGAGACCCAGTACTTC; v_gene: TRBV12-3/TRBV12-4; d_gene: -; j_gene: TRBJ2-5; abundance: once
CDR3aa: CASSLPSLAGVLRGTDTQYF; CDR3nt: TGCGCCAGCAGCCTACCATCGCTAGCGGGAGTCCTTCGGGGCACAGATACGCAGTATTTT; v_gene: TRBV5-1; d_gene: TRBD2; j_gene: TRBJ2-3; abundance: many
CDR3aa: CASSIRTGLVGYNEQFF; CDR3nt: TGTGCCAGTAGTATCCGGACAGGGTTGGTAGGCTACAATGAGCAGTTCTTC; v_gene: TRBV19; d_gene: TRBD1; j_gene: TRBJ2-1; abundance: many
CDR3aa: CASSEEPGPGDTQYF; CDR3nt: TGTGCCAGCAGTGAAGAGCCGGGTCCCGGGGATACGCAGTATTTT; v_gene: TRBV25-1; d_gene: -; j_gene: TRBJ2-3; abundance: -
CDR3aa: CASRATASNQPQHF; CDR3nt: TGTGCCAGCAGAGCTACAGCTAGCAATCAGCCCCAGCATTTT; v_gene: TRBV6-5; d_gene: -; j_gene: TRBJ1-5; abundance: -
CDR3aa: CASRVNEQFF; CDR3nt: TGTGCCAGCAGGGTGAATGAGCAGTTCTTC; v_gene: TRBV12-3/TRBV12-4; d_gene: -; j_gene: TRBJ2-1; abundance: -
CDR3aa: CASSFSSRRLNEQFF; CDR3nt: TGTGCCAGCAGCTTCTCTAGCAGGAGGCTCAATGAGCAGTTCTTC; v_gene: TRBV7-9; d_gene: -; j_gene: TRBJ2-1; abundance: -
CDR3aa: CSAAYRDSPLHF; CDR3nt: TGCAGTGCAGCGTACAGGGATTCACCCCTCCACTTT; v_gene: TRBV20-1; d_gene: -; j_gene: TRBJ1-6; abundance: -
CDR3aa: CASGLDRGDTEAFF; CDR3nt: TGTGCCAGCGGGTTGGACAGGGGGGACACTGAAGCTTTCTTT; v_gene: TRBV2; d_gene: TRBD1; j_gene: TRBJ1-1; abundance: few
CDR3aa: CASSQVRLATYEQYF; CDR3nt: TGTGCCAGCAGCCAAGTCCGGCTGGCAACCTACGAGCAGTACTTC; v_gene: TRBV4-2; d_gene: -; j_gene: TRBJ2-7; abundance: many
CDR3aa: CSARTAGGPHEQYF; CDR3nt: TGCAGTGCTAGGACAGCGGGAGGGCCCCACGAGCAGTACTTC; v_gene: TRBV20-1; d_gene: TRBD2; j_gene: TRBJ2-7; abundance: few
CDR3aa: CASSLAGFGSPLHF; CDR3nt: TGTGCCAGCAGCCTTGCGGGCTTCGGCTCACCCCTCCACTTT; v_gene: TRBV27; d_gene: -; j_gene: TRBJ1-6; abundance: few
CDR3aa: CSARPGQGGGYTF; CDR3nt: TGCAGTGCTAGGCCAGGACAGGGGGGAGGCTACACCTTC; v_gene: TRBV20-1; d_gene: TRBD1; j_gene: TRBJ1-2; abundance: -
CDR3aa: CSARGANEKLFF; CDR3nt: TGCAGTGCTCGTGGGGCTAATGAAAAACTGTTTTTT; v_gene: TRBV20-1; d_gene: -; j_gene: TRBJ1-4; abundance: many
CDR3aa: CASSVFGGQRSTDTQYF; CDR3nt: TGTGCCAGCAGCGTTTTTGGAGGGCAGCGTAGCACAGATACGCAGTATTTT; v_gene: TRBV9; d_gene: -; j_gene: TRBJ2-3; abundance: few
CDR3aa: CASSPQRGRLSTDTQYF; CDR3nt: TGTGCCAGCTCACCCCAGCGGGGGCGTCTCAGCACAGATACGCAGTATTTT; v_gene: TRBV18; d_gene: TRBD2; j_gene: TRBJ2-3; abundance: many
CDR3aa: CASRLLTGNYNSPLHF; CDR3nt: TGTGCCAGCAGATTACTTACCGGGAACTATAATTCACCCCTCCACTTT; v_gene: TRBV3-1; d_gene: -; j_gene: TRBJ1-6; abundance: many
CDR3aa: CSAPKGGLALPLGNEQFF; CDR3nt: TGCAGTGCCCCAAAGGGGGGACTAGCCCTTCCTCTGGGCAATGAGCAGTTCTTC; v_gene: TRBV20-1; d_gene: TRBD2; j_gene: TRBJ2-1; abundance: -